Listed below are T cell receptor beta chains from one sample, sequenced in a study of T cell changes during pregnancy in multiple sclerosis. Data came from immunoSEQ multiplex PCR; TCRdb stores just in-frame clones and leaves some out. This sample carries approximately 43,000 clones, roughly 87% of them seen once, and the ten largest clones take more than 8%. Here the sequenced sample was CD8+ T cells from peripheral blood mononuclear cells, taken in the first trimester of pregnancy. The receptors derive from a female donor with multiple sclerosis, enrolled in a pregnancy study. The CDR3 runs from the conserved cysteine through the conserved F or W. Each record gives: D gene, V gene, J gene, CDR3 protein. A D gene is named only where the DNA matches it firmly.

-	TRBV9	TRBJ2-7	CASSVGDISYEQYF
TRBD1	TRBV2	TRBJ1-3	CASTDRGSGNTIYF
-	TRBV7-8	TRBJ1-2	CASSLPETGTNYGYTF
-	TRBV7-2	TRBJ2-2	CASSSPGINTGELFF
-	TRBV19	TRBJ1-6	CASSIGGNSPLHF
TRBD2	TRBV10-1	TRBJ2-3	CASSDGREPDTQYF
-	TRBV6-5	TRBJ2-7	CASSYADSSYEQYF
-	TRBV27	TRBJ1-2	CASSRWTRGLGYTF
TRBD2	TRBV29-1	TRBJ2-2	CSASGGGRTGELFF
-	TRBV5-6	TRBJ1-2	CASSFDSGFRYTF
-	TRBV7-9	TRBJ2-3	CASSRAGGADTQYF
TRBD2	TRBV25-1	TRBJ2-5	CASSGGAAETQYF
-	TRBV19	TRBJ1-6	CASRTSGGSHSPLHF
TRBD1	TRBV19	TRBJ1-1	CASTKGQVYGPTEAFF